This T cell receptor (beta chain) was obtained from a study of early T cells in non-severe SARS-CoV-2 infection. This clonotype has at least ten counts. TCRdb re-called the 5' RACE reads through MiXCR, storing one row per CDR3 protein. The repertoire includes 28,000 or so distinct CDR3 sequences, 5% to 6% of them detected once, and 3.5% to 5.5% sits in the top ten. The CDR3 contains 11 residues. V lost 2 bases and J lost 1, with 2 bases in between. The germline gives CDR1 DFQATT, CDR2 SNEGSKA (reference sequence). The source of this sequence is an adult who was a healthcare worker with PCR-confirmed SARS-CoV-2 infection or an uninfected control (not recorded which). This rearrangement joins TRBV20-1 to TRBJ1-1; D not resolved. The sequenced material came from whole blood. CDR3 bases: TGCAGTGCTAGACAGAACACTGAAGCTTTCTTT. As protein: CSARQNTEAFF.